Listed here is a single T cell receptor beta chain. Its target is unknown. Assembly of TCR beta libraries relied on iRepertoire HTBI primers together with Arm-PCR of CDR3 regions. TCRdb re-called the multiplex PCR reads through MiXCR, storing one row per CDR3 protein. Of a few hundred thousand distinct CDR3 sequences in the sample, roughly 20% are singletons; the top ten hold 12%. This sample was included in a study of regulatory T cells in long-lasting Graves disease. Study-wide context: Newly diagnosed Graves' patients had taken antithyroid drugs under 3 months. Notes on the study in general: Accuracy was perhaps lowered by the small sample size.

This sample's time point: newly diagnosed GD, antithyroid drugs for less than 3 months. RNA from PBMCs was the source of the TCR library. EDTA tubes held approximately 10 milliliters of peripheral blood from each patient. CDR1 and CDR2 (germline): MGHRA, YSYEKL. This CDR3 comprises 18 residues. V was clipped by 2 bases and J by 0 bases; unmatched bases: 10. This sample was also put to use in a study of T cells in Graves' hyperthyroidism and ophthalmopathy.

The source material was peripheral blood mononuclear cells (PBMCs), sampled at new diagnosis, from a patient treated with antithyroid drugs. The source of this sequence is a woman between 25 and 40 years old with Graves disease. The V call is TRBV4-1, the J call TRBJ1-3; 7 bases are a match to TRBD1. The CDR3: CASSQHPRGQFSGNTIYF. The CDR3 coding sequence is TGCGCCAGCAGCCAACACCCTAGGGGACAGTTCTCTGGAAACACCATATATTTT.